These T cell receptor beta chains were read from a single sample in a study of T cell changes during pregnancy in multiple sclerosis. Using immunoSEQ multiplex PCR, the repertoire was profiled, and TCRdb retains in-frame clones only, with some absent. The sample carries 45,000 or so clones, more than 90% recorded once. The sequenced sample was CD8+ T cells from peripheral blood mononuclear cells, obtained after pregnancy. Receptors were obtained from a female donor with multiple sclerosis, enrolled in a pregnancy study. The CDR3 runs from the conserved cysteine through the conserved F or W. A D gene is named only where the DNA matches it firmly.

j_call v_call d_call cdr3_nt cdr3_aa
TRBJ2-1 TRBV13 NA TGTGCCAGCAGCTTACGGGAACGTTCCTACAATGAGCAGTTCTTC CASSLRERSYNEQFF
TRBJ2-7 TRBV29-1 NA TGCAGCGTTGGACGGCGGCACGAGCAGTACTTC CSVGRRHEQYF
TRBJ2-2 TRBV29-1 TRBD1 TGCAGCGTTGTGACGTTCCTACAGGGGGACACCGGGGAGCTGTTTTTT CSVVTFLQGDTGELFF
TRBJ2-7 TRBV7-9 TRBD1 TGTGCCAGCAGCATACCACAGGGGGTCCCCTACGAGCAGTACTTC CASSIPQGVPYEQYF
TRBJ2-3 TRBV25-1 TRBD2 TGTGCCAGCAGTGAATGGGCTAGCGGGAGTGACGGAGATACGCAGTATTTT CASSEWASGSDGDTQYF
TRBJ2-7 TRBV14 TRBD1 TGTGCCAGCACTAAGGGGGCAGGGCGAAGAGGAAACGAGCAGTACTTC CASTKGAGRRGNEQYF
TRBJ2-7 TRBV2 NA TGTGCCAGCATTAGGGGTATGGCAACCTACGAGCAGTACTTC CASIRGMATYEQYF
TRBJ1-1 TRBV19 TRBD1 TGTGCCAGTGACAGGGGTTGGAGCACTGAAGCTTTCTTT CASDRGWSTEAFF
TRBJ2-1 TRBV19 NA TGTGCCAGTTGGGGGGTAGGCCCGCCGCTGCTGTTATACAATGAGCAGTTCTTC CASWGVGPPLLLYNEQFF
TRBJ1-1 TRBV7-2 NA TGTGCCAGCAGCCCTATCGACAACATCTTCACTGAAGCTTTCTTT CASSPIDNIFTEAFF